The 32 T cell receptor beta chains reported below all come from one sample, sequenced in a study of response to subunit inactivated influenza vaccine. TCRdb recomputed calls from the RT-PCR reads with MiXCR, one row per CDR3 protein. The sample lists just under 550,000 distinct CDR3 sequences, approximately 24% occurring once. This sample was also put to use in a study of T cells expressing NK-cell markers. That work adds: A 5'RACE template switching approach incorporating UMIs was used to make TCR beta cDNA.

Sequences were derived from CD4+ T cells sorted from PBMCs, sampled roughly 13 days after vaccination. The receptors were sampled from a man aged 45-65 years who received an inactivated influenza vaccine.

This clonotype was observed many times. The chain employs TRBV6-2 or TRBV6-3 and TRBJ2-5, with 10 bases identical to TRBD1. J lost 5 bases, V lost 2 bases, and 11 bases had no gene match. The germline CDR1 and CDR2 sequences are MNHEY and SVGEGT. The CDR3 length is 17 residues. This CDR3 is CASSYRTGTGDLETQYF. CDR3 in DNA: TGTGCCAGCAGTTACAGAACCGGGACAGGGGATTTGGAGACCCAGTACTTC.

The chain links TRBV7-2 to TRBJ2-7, with a possible D match to TRBD1 (6 bases). V gave up 3 bases and J gave up 6 bases, with 12 bases separating them. The length of the CDR3 is 13 residues. Germline V gene lookup returns CDR1 SGHTA and CDR2 FQGNSA. The CDR3 coding sequence is TGTGCCAGCAGCTTGGCAGGGGCAACCGAGCAGTACTTC. Its protein is CASSLAGATEQYF.

This clonotype has more than one count but fewer than ten. The V call is TRBV3-1, the J call TRBJ2-1; possibly TRBD1 for D (6 bases). Germline assignment: CDR1 LGHDT and CDR2 YNNKEL (reference sequence). V was cut by 4 bases and J by 8 bases, with 9 bases left in between. The CDR3 has 12 amino acids. This CDR3 reads CASSRGGHEQFF. In DNA, the CDR3 is TGTGCCAGCAGCCGAGGGGGACATGAGCAGTTCTTC.

This clonotype was seen only a few times. This chain links TRBV29-1 with TRBJ1-2; D is unclear. Germline-derived CDR1 and CDR2 are SQVTM and ANQGSEA. V gave up 4 bases and J gave up 7 bases, with 16 bases separating them. CDR3 size: 13 residues. CDR3 DNA: TGCAGCGTTGGTTTGGCGAGACGAGCTGGCTACACCTTC. Protein sequence: CSVGLARRAGYTF.

V and J are TRBV24-1 and TRBJ1-1; possible D gene TRBD1, 6 bases. CDR3 size: 15 residues. V lost 4 bases to trimming and J lost 0 bases, with 11 bases between them. Germline-derived CDR1 and CDR2 are KGHDR and SFDVKD. The CDR3 loop is CATSDSTGLNTEAFF. The CDR3 DNA sequence: TGTGCCACCAGTGACTCGACAGGACTGAACACTGAAGCTTTCTTT.

The V and J genes are TRBV5-5 and TRBJ1-2; TRBD1 agrees at 7 bases. Losses at the gene ends were 2 bases for V and 4 bases for J; bases not matched to a gene: 8. Germline-derived CDR1 and CDR2 are SGHKS and YYEKEE (reference sequence). The CDR3 runs to 15 residues. CDR3 bases: TGTGCCAGCAGCTTCGCACCGGACAGGATCTATGGCTACACCTTC. Protein product: CASSFAPDRIYGYTF.

This chain connects TRBV6-5 to TRBJ2-2; D ambiguous. Trimming left V 1 base short and J 6 bases short, with 6 bases between. Germline V gene sequence: CDR1 MNHEY, CDR2 SVGAGI. The CDR3 is made up of 13 amino acids. The CDR3 DNA reads as TGTGCCAGCAGTTACTTAGCTTCCGGGGAGCTGTTTTTT. Translated: CASSYLASGELFF.

This clonotype appeared a few times. This chain uses TRBV7-9 with TRBJ1-5; D is ambiguous. Trimming stripped 1 base from V and 6 bases from J, with 7 bases between. There are 13 residues in the CDR3. In germline, CDR1 is SEHNR, CDR2 FQNEAQ (reference sequence). CDR3 sequence reads: CASSLGQGQPQHF. The CDR3, as DNA: TGTGCCAGCAGCTTAGGTCAAGGTCAGCCCCAGCATTTT. Combining the CDR3 with reference TRBV7-9 and TRBJ1-5 gives the whole variable domain DTGVSQNPRHKITKRGQNVTFRCDPISEHNRLYWYRQTLGQGPEFLTYFQNEAQLEKSRLLSDRFSAERPKGSFSTLEIQRTEQGDSAMYLCASSLGQGQPQHFGDGTRLSIL.

This clonotype was seen more than once but under ten times. The chain uses TRBV20-1 and TRBJ2-3; 8 bases are a match to TRBD2. Germline assignment: CDR1 DFQATT and CDR2 SNEGSKA (reference sequence). Trimming removed 6 bases from V and 6 bases from J; junction bases left unmatched: 8. This CDR3 comprises 13 residues. CDR3 sequence reads: CSAPGLVGDTQYF. In DNA, the CDR3 is TGCAGTGCCCCGGGACTAGTCGGGGATACGCAGTATTTT.

This clonotype was detected only a few times. V gene TRBV3-1 combines with J gene TRBJ2-3, with 8 nucleotides matching TRBD2. Germline V lookup: CDR1 LGHDT, CDR2 YNNKEL (reference sequence). The V segment lost 0 bases and the J segment 1 base; nucleotides outside the gene matches: 15. The CDR3 has 20 residues. CDR3 protein: CASSQEVAGGAWERTDTQYF. The CDR3, as DNA: TGTGCCAGCAGCCAAGAGGTGGCGGGGGGCGCGTGGGAACGCACAGATACGCAGTATTTT.

The V gene is TRBV7-2, the J gene TRBJ2-2; TRBD1 agrees at 7 bases. Germline CDR1 SGHTA, CDR2 FQGNSA. V dropped 5 bases and J dropped 4; count of bases not matched to a gene: 7. The CDR3 is 15 residues long. The CDR3 DNA reads as TGTGCCAGCAGCATACGACAGGGTACCACCGGGGAGCTGTTTTTT. Residues: CASSIRQGTTGELFF.

CDR3 nucleotide sequence: TGTGCCATCGAAGGGACAGGGAACGAGCAGTACTTC. Residues: CAIEGTGNEQYF. The chain carries TRBV10-3 and TRBJ2-7, with 9 nucleotides matching TRBD1. This CDR3 is built from 12 residues. CDR1 and CDR2 from the germline V gene are ENHRY and SYGVKD. The J segment lost 5 bases and the V segment lost 8 bases, leaving 4 bases of the junction unmatched.

V is TRBV7-2 and J is TRBJ2-1, with 9 nucleotides matching TRBD1. V shed 4 bases, J shed 5 bases, and the junction held 3 bases outside the gene matches. This CDR3 is built from 14 residues. Per the germline V gene, CDR1 is SGHTA and CDR2 is FQGNSA. The CDR3 DNA sequence: TGTGCCAGCAGCTCCTGGACAGGGGACAATGAGCAGTTCTTC. Its translation: CASSSWTGDNEQFF.

This clonotype has just a few counts. The chain recombines TRBV6-1 with TRBJ2-4; unclear D gene. CDR1 MNHNS and CDR2 SASEGT come from the germline V gene. The CDR3 extends over 13 amino acids. V lost 6 bases and J 0 bases, leaving 6 bases between the germline ends. CDR3 amino acids: CASSLQAKNIQYF. Here the CDR3 DNA reads TGTGCCAGCAGCCTCCAAGCCAAAAACATTCAGTACTTC.

V and J are TRBV5-8 and TRBJ2-7, with D hard to call. The germline gives CDR1 SGHTS, CDR2 YDEGEE. V was shortened by 3 bases and J by 3 bases, with 13 bases between the two germline ends. The CDR3 runs to 14 residues. The CDR3 reads CASSSLDLIYEQYF. In nucleotides, the CDR3 is TGTGCCAGCAGCTCCCTGGACCTAATCTACGAGCAGTACTTC. The full variable domain, its missing parts supplied by reference TRBV5-8 and TRBJ2-7, is EAGVTQSPTHLIKTRGQQATLRCSPISGHTSVYWYQQALGLGLQFLLWYDEGEERNRGNFPPRFSGRQFPNYSSELNVNALELEDSALYLCASSSLDLIYEQYFGPGTRLTVT.

The sample holds a few counts of this clonotype. V and J are TRBV20-1 and TRBJ2-1, with TRBD2 matching over 7 bases. The germline V gene has CDR1 DFQATT and CDR2 SNEGSKA (reference sequence). V was clipped by 1 base and J by 7 bases; unmatched bases: 10. CDR3 size: 15 residues. The CDR3 loop reads CSARGRLAGRNEQFF. CDR3 bases: TGCAGTGCTAGAGGACGACTAGCAGGACGTAATGAGCAGTTCTTC.

The rearrangement uses TRBV20-1 and TRBJ2-5, with 8 bases identical to TRBD2. The CDR3 consists of 15 residues. Germline lookup yields CDR1 DFQATT and CDR2 SNEGSKA (reference sequence). The DNA of the CDR3 is TGCAGGGCAGGCGACCTAGTTACCGGGGGGGTGGCCCAGTACTTC. Protein product: CRAGDLVTGGVAQYF.

The V gene is TRBV24-1, the J gene TRBJ2-7; 14 bases line up with TRBD2. Germline lookup yields CDR1 KGHDR and CDR2 SFDVKD. This CDR3 comprises 15 residues. V lost 3 bases and J lost 6; bases outside the gene matches: 3. CDR3 sequence (DNA): TGTGCCACCAGTGATGGTGGACTAGCGGGAGGCGAGCAGTACTTC. Translated, it gives CATSDGGLAGGEQYF.

This clonotype has more than one count but fewer than ten. This chain connects TRBV7-2 to TRBJ2-5, with D perhaps TRBD2 (5 bases). This CDR3 contains 14 residues. Looked up from germline, CDR1 is SGHTA and CDR2 is FQGNSA. Trimming shortened V by 2 bases and J by 3 bases, and 10 bases separated the two germline ends. The CDR3 nucleotides are TGTGCCAGCAGCTTAACTAGAATAGAAGAGACCCAGTACTTC. Protein sequence: CASSLTRIEETQYF.

J is TRBJ2-3 and V is TRBV4-1, with D tentatively TRBD1 or TRBD2 (5 bases each). V lost 3 bases to trimming and J lost 0 bases, with 16 bases between them. Germline CDR1 is MGHRA and CDR2 is YSYEKL. CDR3 size: 17 residues. The CDR3 loop is CASSQPREGSSTDTQYF. Here the CDR3 DNA reads TGCGCCAGCAGCCAGCCGAGAGAGGGGTCTAGCACAGATACGCAGTATTTT.

The chain recombines TRBV11-2 with TRBJ2-5; perhaps TRBD2 as D (6 bases). The CDR3 loop spans 17 amino acids. CDR1 is SGHAT and CDR2 is FQNNGV in the germline V gene. Trimming shortened V by 5 bases and J by 0 bases, and 19 bases separated the two germline ends. CDR3 loop: CASSQGVGGMNQETQYF. CDR3 bases: TGTGCCAGCAGCCAAGGGGTGGGGGGAATGAACCAAGAGACCCAGTACTTC. The full variable domain, rest sourced from reference TRBV11-2 and TRBJ2-5, is EAGVAQSPRYKIIEKRQSVAFWCNPISGHATLYWYQQILGQGPKLLIQFQNNGVVDDSQLPKDRFSAERLKGVDSTLKIQPAKLEDSAVYLCASSQGVGGMNQETQYFGPGTRLLVL.

The chain links TRBV3-1 to TRBJ2-1, with 10 nucleotides matching TRBD2. The germline V gene encodes CDR1 LGHDT and CDR2 YNNKEL (reference sequence). The trim removed 0 bases at V and 8 bases at J, leaving 4 bases unmatched. This CDR3 is 15 amino acids long. CDR3 DNA: TGTGCCAGCAGCCAAGATTTTCTAGCGGGAGATGAGCAGTTCTTC. It translates to CASSQDFLAGDEQFF.

This clonotype was picked up many times. This chain joins TRBV15 and TRBJ1-5; D perhaps matches TRBD1 (6 bases). The germline V gene has CDR1 LNHNV and CDR2 YYDKDF (reference sequence). The ends were cut back, 4 bases at V and 11 bases at J, with 21 bases in the middle. The length of the CDR3 is 15 residues. CDR3 loop: CATSNTGTPGWAQHF. The CDR3 nucleotides are TGTGCCACCAGCAACACCGGGACACCGGGTTGGGCCCAGCATTTT. The variable domain in full, completed from reference TRBV15 and TRBJ1-5, reads DAMVIQNPRYQVTQFGKPVTLSCSQTLNHNVMYWYQQKSSQAPKLLFHYYDKDFNNEADTPDNFQSRRPNTSFCFLDIRSPGLGDTAMYLCATSNTGTPGWAQHFGDGTRLSIL.

The J gene is TRBJ2-3, the V gene TRBV11-1; perhaps TRBD2 as D (5 bases). Germline CDR1 is SGHAT and CDR2 is FQDESV (reference sequence). The CDR3 covers 15 residues. The V gene lost 0 bases and the J gene lost 4 bases, with 11 bases spanning the gap. CDR3 protein: CASSLAPGTADTQYF. The DNA of the CDR3 is TGTGCCAGCAGCTTAGCTCCGGGAACAGCAGATACGCAGTATTTT.

V and J are TRBV20-1 and TRBJ2-3; TRBD2 agrees at 9 bases. Losses at the gene ends were 0 bases for V and 0 bases for J; bases not matched to a gene: 4. Germline assignment: CDR1 DFQATT and CDR2 SNEGSKA (reference sequence). CDR3 size: 16 residues. The CDR3 DNA sequence: TGCAGTGCTAGAGAAGCTAGCGGGATTAGCACAGATACGCAGTATTTT. This gives the protein CSAREASGISTDTQYF.

J is TRBJ2-1 and V is TRBV20-1, with 12 bases fitting TRBD2. With 0 bases clipped from V and 9 bases from J, the junction kept 12 bases outside the gene matches. There are 17 residues in the CDR3. CDR1 DFQATT and CDR2 SNEGSKA come from the germline V gene (reference sequence). CDR3 coding DNA: TGCAGTGCTAGAGATAGGGTAGCTAGCGGGGGGGCCAGTGAGCAGTTCTTC. Translation: CSARDRVASGGASEQFF.

This clonotype has more than one count but fewer than ten. CDR3 nucleotide sequence: TGTGCCAGCAGCCTCCACCCTAGAGGACAGGGTTGGGCCAACGTCCTGACTTTC. Its translation is CASSLHPRGQGWANVLTF. V and J are TRBV3-1 and TRBJ2-6; 8 bases match TRBD1. Germline lookup yields CDR1 LGHDT and CDR2 YNNKEL (reference sequence). This CDR3 is built from 18 residues. J was trimmed by 5 bases and V by 4 bases; bases with no gene match: 13.

The chain joins TRBV9 to TRBJ1-1; D call uncertain. With 0 bases removed from V and 5 bases from J, the gap between germline ends came to 8 bases. The CDR3 sequence is 13 residues long. Per the germline V gene, CDR1 is SGDLS and CDR2 is YYNGEE. The CDR3 DNA reads TGTGCCAGCAGCGTAGATGGGGATACTGAAGCTTTCTTT. The encoded protein is CASSVDGDTEAFF.

The rearrangement uses TRBV24-1 and TRBJ2-1; no reliable D call. The CDR3 runs to 15 residues. Germline CDR1 KGHDR, CDR2 SFDVKD. V shed 5 bases and J shed 7 bases, with 17 bases lying between them. The CDR3 loop reads CATSVMASDSNEQFF. CDR3 bases: TGTGCCACCAGTGTTATGGCTTCGGATTCAAATGAGCAGTTCTTC.

The J gene is TRBJ2-1, the V gene TRBV4-3; no definite D call. CDR3 length: 15 residues. Germline V gene data show CDR1 as LGHNA and CDR2 as YSLEER. V was shortened by 2 bases and J by 1 base, with 9 bases between the two germline ends. The CDR3 spells CASSQSTGSYNEQFF. In DNA form, the CDR3 reads TGCGCCAGCAGCCAAAGCACGGGTTCCTACAATGAGCAGTTCTTC.

This clonotype was seen at least ten times. The chain links TRBV4-3 to TRBJ1-5; D not resolved. V lost 0 bases and J 4 bases, leaving 13 bases between the germline ends. The germline CDR1 and CDR2 sequences are LGHNA and YSLEER. The CDR3 has 16 amino acids. The CDR3 DNA is TGCGCCAGCAGCCAAGATCTGGCAGTAGCTAATCAGCCCCAGCATTTT. This sequence encodes CASSQDLAVANQPQHF.

The rearrangement links TRBV19 to TRBJ2-7; 7 bases align to TRBD2. The CDR3 spans 15 residues. From germline, CDR1 is LNHDA and CDR2 SQIVND (reference sequence). Losses at the gene ends were 3 bases for V and 3 bases for J; bases not matched to a gene: 8. The CDR3 here is CASSITASGGYEQYF. CDR3 in DNA: TGTGCCAGTAGTATCACCGCTAGCGGAGGCTACGAGCAGTACTTC.